The TCR beta chain described here comes from a study of chemoradiotherapy in HPV16-positive cancers. Study-wide background: Candidate HPV-specific clones and shared TCR motifs came from two HPV16-positive patients.

Method: immunoSEQ multiplex PCR; TCRdb's copy keeps in-frame clones and lacks some. This table holds tens of thousands of clones, about four fifths found once. V was pared by 3 bases and J by 6 bases, with 5 bases between. The CDR3 consists of 12 residues. The germline V gene encodes CDR1 SGHNT and CDR2 YENEEA. Study-level findings and limits: HPV-specific T cells were functionally defined from only a couple of HPV16-positive patients.

This clone has just a few counts. No antigen is known for it. The V gene is TRBV11-3, the J gene TRBJ2-2, with D perhaps TRBD2 (5 bases). Material: blood, obtained from a patient who underwent chemoradiotherapy. This TCR came from a human donor with HPV-associated anogenital cancer. The DNA of the CDR3 is TGTGCCAGCAGCTTCGGGGCCGGGGAGCTGTTTTTT. Protein sequence: CASSFGAGELFF.